This T cell receptor (beta chain) was sequenced for a study of regulatory T cells in long-lasting Graves disease. Overall study findings and caveats: Patients with persistent disease showed a bias toward TRBV28, TRBJ1-2 and TRBJ2-5.

Both iRepertoire HTBI primers and Arm-PCR of CDR3 regions were used to build the TCR beta libraries. MiXCR, applied by TCRdb to the multiplex PCR reads, yields one record per CDR3 protein. This table holds a few hundred thousand distinct CDR3 sequences, 14% found once. Time point in this sample: newly diagnosed GD, antithyroid drugs for less than 3 months. The TCR library was prepared using RNA isolated from PBMCs. This CDR3 is built from 15 residues. J lost 2 bases, V lost 7 bases, and 8 bases had no gene match. The germline CDR1 and CDR2 sequences are MNHEY and SMNVEV (reference sequence). This clonotype was picked up many times. What it recognizes is unknown. The sample was also reused in another study, on T cells in Graves' hyperthyroidism and ophthalmopathy.

This receptor was identified in a woman in her fifties or sixties with Graves disease. The V and J genes are TRBV27 and TRBJ1-2; TRBD1 agrees at 9 bases. The sample in question was peripheral blood mononuclear cells (PBMCs), obtained at new diagnosis, from a patient treated with antithyroid drugs. CDR3 sequence reads: CASTGQGRGNYGYTF. The CDR3 DNA reads as TGTGCCAGCACGGGACAGGGAAGAGGGAACTATGGCTACACCTTC.